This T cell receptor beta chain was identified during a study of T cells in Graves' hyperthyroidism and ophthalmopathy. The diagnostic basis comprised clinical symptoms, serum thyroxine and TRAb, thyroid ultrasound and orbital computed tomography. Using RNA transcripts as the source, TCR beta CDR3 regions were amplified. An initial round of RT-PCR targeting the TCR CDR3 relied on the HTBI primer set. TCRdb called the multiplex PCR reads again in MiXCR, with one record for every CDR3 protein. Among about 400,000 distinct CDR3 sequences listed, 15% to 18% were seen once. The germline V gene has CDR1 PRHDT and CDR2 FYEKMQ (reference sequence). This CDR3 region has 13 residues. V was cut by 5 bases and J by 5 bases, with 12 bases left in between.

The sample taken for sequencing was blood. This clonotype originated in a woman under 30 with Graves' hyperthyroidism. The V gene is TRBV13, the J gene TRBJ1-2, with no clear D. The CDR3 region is CASSQGYRYGYTF. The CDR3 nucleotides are TGTGCCAGCAGCCAAGGGTACCGGTATGGCTACACCTTC. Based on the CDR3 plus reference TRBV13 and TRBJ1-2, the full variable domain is AAGVIQSPRHLIKEKRETATLKCYPIPRHDTVYWYQQGPGQDPQFLISFYEKMQSDKGSIPDRFSAQQFSDYHSELNMSSLELGDSALYFCASSQGYRYGYTFGSGTRLTVV.